A single sample gave rise to the 25 T cell receptor beta chains below, sequenced in a study of blood T cell repertoires in COVID-19. This table comes from immunoSEQ multiplex PCR, and its TCRdb copy is limited to in-frame clones, with some not included. The sample has over 200,000 clones; over 70% are singletons. The sample taken for sequencing was PBMCs or T cells enriched from blood (not recorded which). Receptors originate from a woman aged 25 to 39 who had been exposed to COVID-19.

This chain joins TRBV7-9 and TRBJ2-2; 14 bases line up with TRBD2. Germline V gene sequence: CDR1 SEHNR, CDR2 FQNEAQ (reference sequence). This CDR3 spans 17 amino acids. Germline trimming cut 3 bases from V and 4 bases from J; bases unmatched to any gene: 4. The chain's CDR3 is CASSFGLAGGLTGELFF. The CDR3 DNA is TGTGCCAGCAGCTTCGGACTAGCGGGAGGTCTCACCGGGGAGCTGTTTTTT.

V and J are TRBV19 and TRBJ2-5; 9 bases agree with TRBD1. The CDR3 covers 14 residues. J gave up 5 bases and V 6 bases, and 7 bases lay outside the gene matches. Germline values: CDR1 LNHDA, CDR2 SQIVND (reference sequence). The CDR3 coding sequence is TGTGCCAGTAGCCACACAGGGGGCGCCGAGACCCAGTACTTC. Translated: CASSHTGGAETQYF.

The rearrangement links TRBV5-4 to TRBJ2-2, with unresolved D. Germline CDR1 reads SGHNT; CDR2 reads YYREEE (reference sequence). CDR3 length: 12 residues. Trimming cost V 4 bases and J 3 bases, with 4 bases left between them. This chain's CDR3 is CASSLYTGELFF. CDR3 nucleotides: TGTGCCAGCAGCCTTTACACCGGGGAGCTGTTTTTT.

This rearrangement joins TRBV27 to TRBJ1-6; 7 nucleotides align to TRBD1. The CDR3 sequence is 14 residues long. The germline gives CDR1 MNHEY, CDR2 SMNVEV (reference sequence). The V and J ends lost 2 bases and 9 bases, in that order; junction bases with no gene match: 4. The CDR3 reads CASSLHRGASPLHF. CDR3 bases: TGTGCCAGCAGTTTACACAGGGGAGCTTCACCCCTCCACTTT.

This chain joins TRBV6-5 and TRBJ1-4, with a weak D call TRBD1 (5 bases). The CDR3 is 16 amino acids. Trimming pared 3 bases from V and 12 bases from J, leaving 23 bases between. The germline CDR1 and CDR2 sequences are MNHEY and SVGAGI. CDR3 nucleotide sequence: TGTGCCAGCAGTTATACATCAGGGTCCCCGGGTGGGGAACTGTTTTTT. It specifies CASSYTSGSPGGELFF.

This rearrangement joins TRBV29-1 to TRBJ2-7; weak D call: TRBD1 (6 bases). The germline V and J ends were trimmed by 6 bases and 12 bases, with 24 bases remaining between them. The CDR3 runs to 13 residues. Germline loops: CDR1 SQVTM, CDR2 ANQGSEA. The CDR3 DNA reads TGCAGCGTCGACATTCGTGTCAGGGGCCCCAGGTACTTC. Protein sequence: CSVDIRVRGPRYF.

The gene calls are TRBV6-5 and TRBJ1-5, with D perhaps TRBD1 (5 bases). Trimming pared 8 bases from V and 9 bases from J, leaving 11 bases between. The CDR3 consists of 11 residues. Per the germline V gene, CDR1 is MNHEY and CDR2 is SVGAGI. The CDR3 sequence is CASGNGGPQHF. CDR3 DNA sequence: TGTGCCAGCGGGAACGGGGGGCCCCAGCATTTT.

CDR3 protein: CASSPREQGVFSGNTIYF. CDR3 bases: TGTGCCAGCTCACCCCGAGAACAAGGGGTCTTCTCTGGAAACACCATATATTTT. The rearrangement links TRBV18 to TRBJ1-3, with D possibly TRBD1 on 5 matching bases. From germline, CDR1 is KGHSH and CDR2 LQKENI. CDR3 length: 18 residues. Trimming removed 3 bases from V and 0 bases from J, with 18 bases in between.

This clone was observed a single time. This chain links TRBV10-1 with TRBJ1-1, with TRBD1 as a possible D gene (6 bases). The V and J ends lost 3 bases and 1 base respectively, with 9 bases between them. Germline V CDR1 and CDR2: WNHNN, SYGVQD (reference sequence). The CDR3 totals 14 residues. CDR3 region: CASSDTDRNTEAFF. CDR3 in DNA: TGCGCCAGCAGTGATACGGACAGGAACACTGAAGCTTTCTTT.

A word on this clone: Relative to the germline gene, one junction end is altered; a read error may explain this. The V and J genes are TRBV7-7 and TRBJ2-1, with D unresolved. The V gene's germline CDR1 is SSHAT and CDR2 FNYEAQ (reference sequence). The CDR3 contains 16 residues. CDR3 coding DNA: TGTGCTAGCAGCCCAACGACTGGCCACTCCTACAATGAGCAGTTCTTC. This gives the protein CASSPTTGHSYNEQFF.

This clone came up a few times. This chain links TRBV19 with TRBJ2-7, with 10 bases fitting TRBD2. In germline, CDR1 is LNHDA, CDR2 SQIVND (reference sequence). The J segment lost 4 bases and the V segment lost 5 bases, leaving 8 bases of the junction unmatched. CDR3 length equals 15 residues. CDR3 sequence reads: CASSYTSGRAYEQYF. CDR3 sequence (DNA): TGTGCCAGTAGTTACACCAGCGGGAGGGCGTACGAGCAGTACTTC. The variable domain in full, completed from reference TRBV19 and TRBJ2-7, reads DGGITQSPKYLFRKEGQNVTLSCEQNLNHDAMYWYRQDPGQGLRLIYYSQIVNDFQKGDIAEGYSVSREKKESFPLTVTSAQKNPTAFYLCASSYTSGRAYEQYFGPGTRLTVT.

This clone was observed a single time. The chain has TRBV5-6 and TRBJ2-1; 14 nucleotides line up with TRBD2. The CDR3 totals 15 residues. The J segment lost 10 bases and the V segment lost 4 bases, leaving 7 bases of the junction unmatched. Germline loops: CDR1 SGHDT, CDR2 YYEEEE. CDR3 protein: CASSLGLAGGGEQFF. CDR3 sequence (DNA): TGTGCCAGCAGCCTTGGACTAGCGGGAGGAGGGGAGCAGTTCTTC.

This rearrangement joins TRBV6-1 to TRBJ2-1, with 12 bases aligning to TRBD2. CDR1 and CDR2 (germline): MNHNS, SASEGT. The CDR3 length is 15 residues. Unmatched junction bases numbered 0, after V lost 0 bases and J lost 6 bases. CDR3 nucleotides: TGTGCCAGCAGTGAAGCGACTAGCGGGAGCAATGAGCAGTTCTTC. Translating it yields CASSEATSGSNEQFF.

The V gene is TRBV9, the J gene TRBJ2-1; 8 bases line up with TRBD2. CDR3 length: 14 amino acids. Germline CDR1 is SGDLS and CDR2 is YYNGEE. V was clipped by 0 bases and J by 8 bases; unmatched bases: 4. The CDR3 loop reads CASSVAGREYEQFF. The CDR3 DNA follows: TGTGCCAGCAGCGTAGCCGGGAGGGAGTATGAGCAGTTCTTC. Full variable domain (missing parts from reference TRBV9 and TRBJ2-1): DSGVTQTPKHLITATGQRVTLRCSPRSGDLSVYWYQQSLDQGLQFLIQYYNGEERAKGNILERFSAQQFPDLHSELNLSSLELGDSALYFCASSVAGREYEQFFGPGTRLTVL.

The chain employs TRBV19 and TRBJ2-4; 10 bases align to TRBD2. From germline, CDR1 is LNHDA and CDR2 SQIVND (reference sequence). The CDR3 has 14 amino acids. The trim removed 4 bases at V and 7 bases at J, leaving 4 bases unmatched. CDR3 coding DNA: TGTGCCAGTAGTAGAGCGGGAGGGGGGAACATTCAGTACTTC. It codes for CASSRAGGGNIQYF.

The V gene is TRBV11-2, the J gene TRBJ1-3; 7 bases match TRBD1. The CDR3 length is 14 residues. Germline V CDR1 and CDR2: SGHAT, FQNNGV. V shed 6 bases, J shed 4 bases, and the junction held 6 bases outside the gene matches. The CDR3 region is CASSHDREGNTIYF. For the CDR3, the DNA is TGTGCCAGCAGTCATGACAGGGAGGGAAACACCATATATTTT. Based on the CDR3 plus reference TRBV11-2 and TRBJ1-3, the full variable domain is EAGVAQSPRYKIIEKRQSVAFWCNPISGHATLYWYQQILGQGPKLLIQFQNNGVVDDSQLPKDRFSAERLKGVDSTLKIQPAKLEDSAVYLCASSHDREGNTIYFGEGSWLTVV.

The rearrangement uses TRBV7-8 and TRBJ2-4, with TRBD2 matching 13 bases. Germline-derived CDR1 and CDR2 are SGHVS and FQNEAQ. The J segment lost 0 bases and the V segment lost 1 base, leaving 12 bases of the junction unmatched. The CDR3 spans 21 residues. CDR3 in amino acids: CASSLGPTSGGPRGAKNIQYF. In DNA form, the CDR3 reads TGTGCCAGCAGCTTAGGGCCGACTAGCGGGGGGCCCAGGGGAGCCAAAAACATTCAGTACTTC.

CDR3 nucleotides: TGCGCCAGCAGCCCGACTGGGACAGGGGGAGCCCTTAGCACAGATACGCAGTATTTT. Its protein product is CASSPTGTGGALSTDTQYF. The V and J genes are TRBV5-1 and TRBJ2-3; TRBD1 aligns across 11 bases. Germline V CDR1 and CDR2: SGHRS, YFSETQ. CDR3 length equals 19 residues. The junction had 13 bases not matched to a gene; V was cut back by 4 bases and J by 0 bases. The variable domain in full, with the rest retrieved from reference TRBV5-1 and TRBJ2-3, is KAGVTQTPRYLIKTRGQQVTLSCSPISGHRSVSWYQQTPGQGLQFLFEYFSETQRNKGNFPGRFSGRQFSNSRSEMNVSTLELGDSALYLCASSPTGTGGALSTDTQYFGPGTRLTVL.

The genes are TRBV6-2 or TRBV6-3 and TRBJ2-7; D possibly corresponds to TRBD2 (5 bases). Looked up from germline, CDR1 is MNHEY and CDR2 is SVGEGT. V was shortened by 0 bases and J by 3 bases, with 9 bases between the two germline ends. The length of the CDR3 is 14 residues. CDR3 residues: CASSYSGLGYEQYF. The CDR3 bases are TGTGCCAGCAGTTACTCTGGACTCGGCTACGAGCAGTACTTC.

This clone showed up just a few times. The chain recombines TRBV19 with TRBJ1-6, with 7 bases aligning to TRBD1. Germline V gene lookup returns CDR1 LNHDA and CDR2 SQIVND (reference sequence). There are 14 residues in the CDR3. Unmatched junction bases numbered 7, after V lost 5 bases and J lost 9 bases. The CDR3 reads CASSLTGVGSPLHF. Here the CDR3 DNA reads TGTGCCAGTAGTCTAACAGGGGTGGGTTCACCCCTCCACTTT.

This clone was recorded only once. This sequence joins TRBV7-2 and TRBJ2-1, with 7 bases identical to TRBD1. V was clipped by 4 bases and J by 3 bases; unmatched bases: 6. Germline CDR1 is SGHTA and CDR2 is FQGNSA. The CDR3 has 15 amino acids. CDR3: CASSSGQYVYNEQFF. The CDR3 DNA is TGTGCCAGCAGCTCGGGACAGTACGTCTACAATGAGCAGTTCTTC.

The genes are TRBV5-1 and TRBJ2-1; the match to TRBD2 covers 8 bases. The CDR3 is 16 amino acids. Unmatched junction bases numbered 6, after V lost 1 base and J lost 3 bases. Germline V gene data show CDR1 as SGHRS and CDR2 as YFSETQ. The CDR3 sequence is CASSLLFLAGYNEQFF. The CDR3 DNA follows: TGCGCCAGCAGCTTGTTGTTTCTAGCGGGCTACAATGAGCAGTTCTTC.

Note on this clone: The sample holds other DNA sequences that translate to the same CDR3. The chain joins TRBV9 to TRBJ1-1, with D perhaps TRBD1 (5 bases). The CDR3 totals 14 residues. Per germline, CDR1 SGDLS and CDR2 YYNGEE. Trimming pared 0 bases from V and 1 base from J, leaving 7 bases between. Here the CDR3 DNA reads TGTGCCAGCAGCGTAGTGGGGGGGAACACTGAAGCTTTCTTT. Protein product: CASSVVGGNTEAFF.

The chain couples TRBV27 to TRBJ1-1; no clear D. Trimming took 0 bases from V and 1 from J, leaving 6 bases between them. From germline, CDR1 is MNHEY and CDR2 SMNVEV (reference sequence). CDR3 size: 14 residues. CDR3 DNA sequence: TGTGCCAGCAGTTTATCGGGCAGGAACACTGAAGCTTTCTTT. Amino acids: CASSLSGRNTEAFF.

The sample holds a few counts of this clone. The chain carries TRBV12-5 and TRBJ1-2; 7 bases are a match to TRBD1. Germline V gene data show CDR1 as LGHNT and CDR2 as FRNRAP. This CDR3 region has 14 residues. Germline trimming cut 4 bases from V and 3 bases from J; bases unmatched to any gene: 5. CDR3 amino acids: CASGWAGTDYGYTF. CDR3 coding DNA: TGTGCTAGTGGTTGGGCGGGGACAGACTATGGCTACACCTTC.